The clone carrying this T cell receptor (beta chain) has just one count. Its specificity is not known. Some clones are missing from TCRdb's copy, which holds only in-frame ones; the method was immunoSEQ multiplex PCR. Of 74,000 or so clones listed, around 92% are singletons. The entry originates in a study of graft-versus-host responses after intestinal transplantation. Study-wide context: Each recipient received anti-thymocyte globulin induction, then tacrolimus and steroids for around 3 years.

Study-wide results and caveats: Allograft graft-versus-host to host-versus-graft clonal ratios ran high in patients with graft-donor T cell macrochimerism. Recipient marrow showed GvH clones, some seen first in ileum or blood. Peak circulating GvH clone levels were associated with early post-transplant HvG declines.

Deletions cut 1 base from V and 1 base from J, with 7 bases between. Germline CDR1 SGHVS, CDR2 FNYEAQ. The CDR3 spans 14 residues. This chain links TRBV7-6 with TRBJ1-1; D not resolved. Sequenced here: PBMCs, sampled 98 days after intestinal transplantation. This receptor was obtained from a human patient who received an intestinal transplant, so some T cells may come from the graft donor. The chain's CDR3 is CASSLGVGNTEAFF. In DNA form, the CDR3 reads TGTGCCAGCAGCTTAGGGGTCGGGAACACTGAAGCTTTCTTT.